A selection of T cell receptor beta chains follows, all from one sample in a study of T cells in Graves' hyperthyroidism and ophthalmopathy. TCRdb analysed the multiplex PCR reads with MiXCR anew, one entry per CDR3 protein. Of around 350,000 distinct CDR3 sequences listed, less than 15% were seen once; the top ten hold roughly 9.2%. The sequenced sample was blood. The receptors originated from a woman younger than 35 with Graves' hyperthyroidism. Both conserved end residues are part of each CDR3. D genes are given only for firm matches. Only part of the rows carry a size: once, few, many, or a class if the clone is expanded.

abundance,d_gene,j_gene,v_gene,CDR3aa,CDR3nt
.,.,TRBJ1-6,TRBV20-1,CSARGAGKGNSPLHF,TGCAGTGCTAGAGGGGCAGGGAAGGGGAATTCACCCCTCCACTTT
few,.,TRBJ1-2,TRBV19,CASSGGFNYGYTF,TGTGCCAGTAGTGGTGGTTTCAACTATGGCTACACCTTC
many,TRBD1,TRBJ2-1,TRBV4-1,CASSQPTGASNYNEQFF,TGCGCCAGCAGCCAACCGACAGGGGCTAGCAATTACAATGAGCAGTTCTTC
.,.,TRBJ2-1,TRBV18,CASSRQNRDRGNHEQFF,TGTGCCAGCTCACGGCAAAACCGGGACCGGGGGAATCATGAGCAGTTCTTC
many,TRBD1,TRBJ2-7,TRBV20-1,CSAPGDRSFVQYF,TGCAGTGCTCCTGGGGACAGGTCTTTCGTGCAGTACTTC
many,TRBD1,TRBJ2-7,TRBV3-1,CASSQPGQGVSEQYF,TGTGCCAGCAGCCAACCGGGACAGGGGGTTTCCGAGCAGTACTTC
few,TRBD2,TRBJ2-1,TRBV6-2/TRBV6-3,CASSASTGGNEQFF,TGTGCCAGCAGTGCTAGCACGGGAGGAAATGAGCAGTTCTTC
many,.,TRBJ2-2,TRBV20-1,CSAPKGGQENTGELFF,TGCAGTGCTCCTAAAGGGGGGCAGGAAAACACCGGGGAGCTGTTTTTT
many,TRBD2,TRBJ2-3,TRBV30,CAWSGGRADTQYF,TGTGCCTGGAGCGGCGGGAGAGCAGATACGCAGTATTTT
few,TRBD2,TRBJ2-5,TRBV5-1,CASSLTSAYQETQYF,TGCGCCAGCAGCTTAACTAGCGCGTACCAAGAGACCCAGTACTTC
many,TRBD1,TRBJ1-1,TRBV19,CASSIGAGGANLGAFF,TGTGCCAGTAGTATTGGGGCAGGGGGCGCGAACTTGGGAGCTTTCTTT
many,TRBD1,TRBJ1-2,TRBV20-1,CSARGTGRDYGYTF,TGCAGTGCTAGAGGGACAGGGCGAGACTATGGCTACACCTTC
many,.,TRBJ1-2,TRBV9,CASSVGGESNYGYTF,TGTGCCAGCAGCGTAGGCGGGGAAAGTAACTATGGCTACACCTTC
many,.,TRBJ2-7,TRBV18,CASSRQSYEQYF,TGTGCCAGCTCAAGACAGTCCTACGAGCAGTACTTC
many,.,TRBJ1-1,TRBV3-1,CASSRRTSEAFF,TGTGCCAGCAGTCGAAGGACTTCTGAAGCTTTCTTT
.,.,TRBJ2-1,TRBV5-8,CASSDTWTVNEQFF,TGTGCCAGCAGCGATACTTGGACAGTCAATGAGCAGTTCTTC
.,TRBD2,TRBJ2-5,TRBV14,CASSPVLAVWGTQYF,TGTGCCAGCAGCCCCGTCCTAGCGGTGTGGGGAACCCAGTACTTC
few,.,TRBJ1-4,TRBV5-4,CASSLDSGAQPGANEKLFF,TGTGCCAGCAGCTTGGATTCAGGGGCGCAACCCGGGGCTAATGAAAAACTGTTTTTT
many,.,TRBJ2-3,TRBV27,CASTPLTGTPTDTQYF,TGTGCCAGCACCCCGCTCACCGGGACACCCACAGATACGCAGTATTTT
many,TRBD1,TRBJ2-5,TRBV3-1,CASSRGTGGETQYF,TGTGCCAGCAGCCGGGGGACAGGGGGAGAGACCCAGTACTTC